This T cell receptor beta chain was captured in a study of blood T cell repertoires in COVID-19. Study at large: The study drew acute and convalescent COVID-19 samples from the United States, Italy and Spain. Sample material is recorded as cDNA or gDNA derived from T cells, B-cell-depleted T cells, or PBMCs.

Per the original methods: By means of reference gene primer amplification, nucleated cell counts were estimated. Only in-frame clones appear in the TCRdb table, and some are missing; sequencing was by immunoSEQ multiplex PCR. The V and J calls and clone size come from that table; D and trimming were worked out from the DNA. This table has about 180,000 clones, over 75% appearing once. Patients at the Seattle site were enrolled during active infection and followed longitudinally. Per the germline V gene, CDR1 is LNHDA and CDR2 is SQIVND (reference sequence). Trimming left V 5 bases short and J 4 bases short, with 11 bases between. The CDR3 is made up of 14 amino acids.

The clonotype was recovered from a person aged 65 to 85 with COVID-19, enrolled during active disease. The sequenced material came from peripheral blood. V gene TRBV19 combines with J gene TRBJ1-4; D unclear. CDR3 sequence (DNA): TGTGCCAGTAGTCCACAGCCCTTTAATGAAAAACTGTTTTTT. It codes for CASSPQPFNEKLFF.